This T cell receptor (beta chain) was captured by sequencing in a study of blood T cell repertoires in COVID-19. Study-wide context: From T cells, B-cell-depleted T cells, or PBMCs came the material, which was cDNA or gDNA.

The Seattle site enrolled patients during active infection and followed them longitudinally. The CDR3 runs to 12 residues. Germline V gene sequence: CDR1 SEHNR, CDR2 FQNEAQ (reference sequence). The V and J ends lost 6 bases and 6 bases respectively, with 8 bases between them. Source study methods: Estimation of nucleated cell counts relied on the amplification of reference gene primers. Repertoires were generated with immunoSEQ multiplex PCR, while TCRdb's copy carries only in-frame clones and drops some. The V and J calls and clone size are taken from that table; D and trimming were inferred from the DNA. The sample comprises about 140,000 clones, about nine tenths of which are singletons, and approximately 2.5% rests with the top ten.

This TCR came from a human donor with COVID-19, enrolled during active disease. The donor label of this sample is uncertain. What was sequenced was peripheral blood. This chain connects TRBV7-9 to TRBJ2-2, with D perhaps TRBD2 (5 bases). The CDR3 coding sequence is TGTGCCAGCAGATCGGGGTCCGGGGAGCTGTTTTTT. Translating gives CASRSGSGELFF.